This T cell receptor (beta chain) was found in a study of cytomegalovirus exposure and HLA in healthy donors. Findings and limits, study-wide: Within an earlier analysis, most TCR beta V segments proved productive either about 90% or about 30% of the time.

The CDR3 loop spans 18 amino acids. Per the germline V gene, CDR1 is SGHAT and CDR2 is FQNNGV. V shed 1 base and J 4 bases; nucleotides not matched to a gene: 12. Primers included in the PCR were 60 Vbeta and 13 Jbeta primers. Repertoires were generated with immunoSEQ multiplex PCR, while TCRdb's copy carries only in-frame clones and drops some. Among over 150,000 clones listed, around four fifths were seen once. Concerning this clone: No antigen is known for it.

This TCR was sampled from a woman aged 45-60 years in good health and CMV-seronegative. The chain combines TRBV11-2 with TRBJ2-3, with TRBD1 matching 9 bases. Sequencing was performed on PBMCs. The CDR3 reads CASSLVGQGNNLADTQYF. Here the CDR3 DNA reads TGTGCCAGCAGCTTAGTGGGACAGGGAAACAATCTGGCAGATACGCAGTATTTT.